The sequence of this T cell receptor (beta chain) was determined in a study of blood T cell repertoires in COVID-19. All enrollees were roughly 18 to 89 years old and from 20 to 25 US areas. Cohort 3 recovery required two negative PCRs, clearance, or symptom resolution. The length of the CDR3 is 15 residues. J lost 2 bases, V lost 5 bases, and 6 bases had no gene match. The germline gives CDR1 SGHTA, CDR2 FQGTGA. Under the authors' procedure: Using reference gene primer amplification, nucleated cell counts were estimated. Profiling relied on immunoSEQ multiplex PCR, and the TCRdb table lists in-frame clones only, not all of them. V and J calls and clone size are copied from that table; D and trimming were computed from the DNA. The sample consists of about 310,000 clones, around 89% of them appearing once.

This sequence was found in a woman aged 35 to 49 who had recovered from COVID-19. Material: PBMCs or T cells enriched from blood (not recorded which). The V and J genes are TRBV7-3 and TRBJ2-1, with 7 nucleotides matching TRBD1. CDR3 DNA: TGTGCCAGCAGCGCCCCGGGACAGACCTACAATGAGCAGTTCTTC. Its protein product is CASSAPGQTYNEQFF. The full variable domain, completed using reference TRBV7-3 and TRBJ2-1, is GAGVSQTPSNKVTEKGKYVELRCDPISGHTALYWYRQSLGQGPEFLIYFQGTGAADDSGLPNDRFFAVRPEGSVSTLKIQRTERGDSAVYLCASSAPGQTYNEQFFGPGTRLTVL.